By share, the clone carrying this T cell receptor beta chain counts as medium-sized. The antigen remains undetermined. The entry originates in a study of OX40 agonist ivuxolimab in advanced cancers. CDR3 length: 14 residues. J lost 3 bases, V lost 6 bases, and 6 bases had no gene match. Germline CDR1 is PRHDT and CDR2 is FYEKMQ (reference sequence). Study results and caveats: The 0.1-3.0 mg/kg partial responders had among the lowest clonal expansion. The mean number of expanded clones was higher in CD8+ T cells than in CD4+.

Sequenced by immunoSEQ multiplex PCR; TCRdb stores in-frame clones only, minus some. The sample yields tens of thousands of clones, around 87% seen once. People who had autoimmune disease history or systemic immunosuppression were excluded. The sequencing used CD4+ or CD8+ T cells sorted from blood, collected in a trial of the OX40 agonist ivuxolimab. The V gene is TRBV13, the J gene TRBJ2-7; 9 bases agree with TRBD1. This sequence originates from an adult with an advanced solid tumor such as melanoma, head and neck, liver or kidney cancer. The CDR3 here is CASSKDRGFYEQYF. CDR3 bases: TGTGCCAGCAGTAAAGACAGGGGGTTCTACGAGCAGTACTTC.